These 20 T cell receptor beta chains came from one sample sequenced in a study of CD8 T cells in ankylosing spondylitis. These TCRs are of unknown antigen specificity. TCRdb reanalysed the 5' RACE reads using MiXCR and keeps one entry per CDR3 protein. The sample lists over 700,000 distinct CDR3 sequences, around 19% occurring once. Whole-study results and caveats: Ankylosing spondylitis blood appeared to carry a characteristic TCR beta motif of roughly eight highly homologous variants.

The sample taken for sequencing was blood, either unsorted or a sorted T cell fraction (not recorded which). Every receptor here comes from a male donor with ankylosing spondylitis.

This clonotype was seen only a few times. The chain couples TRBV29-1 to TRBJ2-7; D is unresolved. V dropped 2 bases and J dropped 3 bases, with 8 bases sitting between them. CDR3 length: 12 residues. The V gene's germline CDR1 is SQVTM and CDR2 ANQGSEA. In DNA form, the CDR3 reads TGCAGCGTTGAACTACAGAGCTACGAGCAGTACTTC. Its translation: CSVELQSYEQYF.

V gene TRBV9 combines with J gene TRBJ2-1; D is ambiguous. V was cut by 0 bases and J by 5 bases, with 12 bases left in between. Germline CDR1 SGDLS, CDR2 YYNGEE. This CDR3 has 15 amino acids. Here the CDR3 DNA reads TGTGCCAGCAGCGTAGGCGAAGAACCGGACAATGAGCAGTTCTTC. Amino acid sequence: CASSVGEEPDNEQFF.

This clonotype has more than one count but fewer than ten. The CDR3 DNA follows: TGTGCCAGCAGCCCTGTGTGGGGACAGGGACATGGCTACACCTTC. Its translation is CASSPVWGQGHGYTF. The chain employs TRBV27 and TRBJ1-2; 9 nucleotides align to TRBD1. Germline loops: CDR1 MNHEY, CDR2 SMNVEV (reference sequence). The length of the CDR3 is 15 residues. V was clipped by 6 bases and J by 6 bases; unmatched bases: 11.

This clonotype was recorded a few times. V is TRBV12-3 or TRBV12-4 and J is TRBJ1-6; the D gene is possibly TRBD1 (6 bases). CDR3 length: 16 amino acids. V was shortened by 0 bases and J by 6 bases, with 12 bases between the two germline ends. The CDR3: CASSLASDRSNSPLHF. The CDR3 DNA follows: TGTGCCAGCAGTTTAGCTTCGGACAGAAGTAATTCACCCCTCCACTTT.

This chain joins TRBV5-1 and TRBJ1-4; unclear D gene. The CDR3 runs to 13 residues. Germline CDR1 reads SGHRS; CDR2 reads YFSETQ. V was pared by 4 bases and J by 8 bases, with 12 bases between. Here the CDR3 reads CASSSNVGEKLFF. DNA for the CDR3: TGCGCCAGCAGCAGTAACGTAGGGGAAAAACTGTTTTTT.

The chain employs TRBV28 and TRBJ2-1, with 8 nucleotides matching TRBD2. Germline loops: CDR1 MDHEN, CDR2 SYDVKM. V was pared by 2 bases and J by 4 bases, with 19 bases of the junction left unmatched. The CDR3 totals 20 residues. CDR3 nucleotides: TGTGCCAGCAGTTTAGAGGCCCTTTCATCGGCGGGAGGACGGTACAATGAGCAGTTCTTC. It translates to CASSLEALSSAGGRYNEQFF.

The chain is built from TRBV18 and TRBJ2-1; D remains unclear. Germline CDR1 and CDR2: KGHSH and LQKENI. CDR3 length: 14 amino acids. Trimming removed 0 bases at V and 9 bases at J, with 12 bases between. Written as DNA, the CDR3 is TGTGCCAGCTCACCACCGGGCCTAAACGGTGAGCAGTTCTTC. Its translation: CASSPPGLNGEQFF.

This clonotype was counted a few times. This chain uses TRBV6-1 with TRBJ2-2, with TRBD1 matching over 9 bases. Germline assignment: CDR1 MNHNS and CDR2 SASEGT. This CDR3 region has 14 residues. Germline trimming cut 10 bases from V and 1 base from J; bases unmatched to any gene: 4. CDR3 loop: CATTDRGNTGELFF. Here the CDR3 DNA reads TGTGCCACCACGGACAGGGGGAACACCGGGGAGCTGTTTTTT.

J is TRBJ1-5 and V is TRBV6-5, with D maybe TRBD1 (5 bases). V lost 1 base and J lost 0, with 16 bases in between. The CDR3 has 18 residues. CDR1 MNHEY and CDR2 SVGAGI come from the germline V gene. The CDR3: CASSYLGVGVDSNQPQHF. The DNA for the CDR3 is TGTGCCAGCAGTTACTTGGGGGTGGGTGTGGATAGCAATCAGCCCCAGCATTTT.

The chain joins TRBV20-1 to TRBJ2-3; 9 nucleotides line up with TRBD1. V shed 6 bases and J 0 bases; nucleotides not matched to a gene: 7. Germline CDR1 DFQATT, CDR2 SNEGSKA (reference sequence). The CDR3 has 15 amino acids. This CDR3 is CSANGQGISTDTQYF. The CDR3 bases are TGCAGTGCCAACGGACAGGGGATTAGCACAGATACGCAGTATTTT.

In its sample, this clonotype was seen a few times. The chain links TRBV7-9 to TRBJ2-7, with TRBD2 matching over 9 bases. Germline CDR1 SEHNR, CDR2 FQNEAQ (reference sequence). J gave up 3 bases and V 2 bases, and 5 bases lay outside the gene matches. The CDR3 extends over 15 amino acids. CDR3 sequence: CASSLLASGNYEQYF. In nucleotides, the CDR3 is TGTGCCAGCAGCTTATTGGCTAGCGGGAACTACGAGCAGTACTTC. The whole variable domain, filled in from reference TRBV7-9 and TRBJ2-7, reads DTGVSQNPRHKITKRGQNVTFRCDPISEHNRLYWYRQTLGQGPEFLTYFQNEAQLEKSRLLSDRFSAERPKGSFSTLEIQRTEQGDSAMYLCASSLLASGNYEQYFGPGTRLTVT.

The CDR3, as DNA: TGCAGTGCCCCGCCGACTAGCGGGATTTACAATGAGCAGTTCTTC. Amino acid sequence: CSAPPTSGIYNEQFF. The chain employs TRBV20-1 and TRBJ2-1; 11 bases match TRBD2. V lost 6 bases, J lost 4 bases, and 8 bases stayed unmatched. Germline CDR1 and CDR2: DFQATT and SNEGSKA (reference sequence). The CDR3 runs 15 residues.

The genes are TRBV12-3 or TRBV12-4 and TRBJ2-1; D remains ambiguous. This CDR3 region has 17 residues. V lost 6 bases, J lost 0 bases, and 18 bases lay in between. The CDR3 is CASRLQLAASSYNEQFF. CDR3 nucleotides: TGTGCCAGCAGATTACAATTGGCGGCGAGCTCCTACAATGAGCAGTTCTTC.

The CDR3 region has the DNA TGTGCTAGTGTTCCCGTCCTACAGGGGGCTGCAGATACGCAGTATTTT. Residues: CASVPVLQGAADTQYF. V usage is TRBV12-5 and J usage is TRBJ2-3; 9 bases line up with TRBD1. The germline V gene has CDR1 LGHNT and CDR2 FRNRAP. The CDR3 runs to 16 residues. V lost 7 bases to trimming and J lost 4 bases; unmatched junction nucleotides: 12.

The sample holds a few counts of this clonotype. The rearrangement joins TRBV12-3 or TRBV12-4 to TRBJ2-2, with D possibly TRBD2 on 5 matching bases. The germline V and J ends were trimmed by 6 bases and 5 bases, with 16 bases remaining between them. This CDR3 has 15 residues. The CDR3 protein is CASRSDSSGTGELFF. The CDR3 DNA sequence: TGTGCCAGCAGATCGGACTCTTCGGGGACCGGGGAGCTGTTTTTT.

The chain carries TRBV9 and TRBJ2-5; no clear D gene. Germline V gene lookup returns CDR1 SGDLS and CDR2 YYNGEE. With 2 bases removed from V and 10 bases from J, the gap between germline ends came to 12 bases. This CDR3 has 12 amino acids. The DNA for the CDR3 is TGTGCCAGCAGCGTTGAATCGCCGGGCCAGTACTTC. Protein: CASSVESPGQYF.

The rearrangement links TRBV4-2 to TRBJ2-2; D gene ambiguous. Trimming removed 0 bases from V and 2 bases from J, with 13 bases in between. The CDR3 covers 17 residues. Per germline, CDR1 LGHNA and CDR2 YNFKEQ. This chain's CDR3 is CASSQDLRNPNTGELFF. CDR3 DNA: TGTGCCAGCAGCCAAGATCTCAGGAACCCTAACACCGGGGAGCTGTTTTTT.

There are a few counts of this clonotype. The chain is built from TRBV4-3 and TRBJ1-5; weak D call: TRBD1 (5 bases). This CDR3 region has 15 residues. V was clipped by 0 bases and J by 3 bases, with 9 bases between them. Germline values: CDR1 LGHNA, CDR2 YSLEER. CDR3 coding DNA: TGCGCCAGCAGCCAAGATTTGGGGGACAATCAGCCCCAGCATTTT. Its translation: CASSQDLGDNQPQHF.

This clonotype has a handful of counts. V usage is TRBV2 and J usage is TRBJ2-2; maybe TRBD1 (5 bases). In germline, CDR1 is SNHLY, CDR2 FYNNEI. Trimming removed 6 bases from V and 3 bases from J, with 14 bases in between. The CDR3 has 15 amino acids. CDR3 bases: TGTGCCAGCAGACCTTGGGGCGCGGACACCGGGGAGCTGTTTTTT. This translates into CASRPWGADTGELFF.

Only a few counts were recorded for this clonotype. CDR3 in DNA: TGCAGTGCTAGAGATCTGGAGGGTTCGAACACTGAAGCTTTCTTT. This sequence encodes CSARDLEGSNTEAFF. This chain joins TRBV20-1 and TRBJ1-1; D gene ambiguous. CDR3 length equals 15 residues. Germline assignment: CDR1 DFQATT and CDR2 SNEGSKA (reference sequence). The germline V and J ends were trimmed by 0 bases and 1 base, with 12 bases remaining between them.